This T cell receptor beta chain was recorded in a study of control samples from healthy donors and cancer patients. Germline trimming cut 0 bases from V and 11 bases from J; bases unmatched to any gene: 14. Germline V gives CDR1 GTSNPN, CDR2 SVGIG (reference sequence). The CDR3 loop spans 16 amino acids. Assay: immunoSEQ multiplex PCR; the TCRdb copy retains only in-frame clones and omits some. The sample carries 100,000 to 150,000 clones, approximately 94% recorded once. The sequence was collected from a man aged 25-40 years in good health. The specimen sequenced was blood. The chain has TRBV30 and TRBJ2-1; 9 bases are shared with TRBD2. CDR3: CAWSVRGGGATMKQFF. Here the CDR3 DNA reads TGTGCCTGGAGTGTACGAGGCGGGGGGGCCACAATGAAGCAGTTCTTC. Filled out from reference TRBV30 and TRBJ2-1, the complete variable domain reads SQTIHQWPATLVQPVGSPLSLECTVEGTSNPNLYWYRQAAGRGLQLLFYSVGIGQISSEVPQNLSASRPQDRQFILSSKKLLLSDSGFYLCAWSVRGGGATMKQFFGPGTRLTVL.